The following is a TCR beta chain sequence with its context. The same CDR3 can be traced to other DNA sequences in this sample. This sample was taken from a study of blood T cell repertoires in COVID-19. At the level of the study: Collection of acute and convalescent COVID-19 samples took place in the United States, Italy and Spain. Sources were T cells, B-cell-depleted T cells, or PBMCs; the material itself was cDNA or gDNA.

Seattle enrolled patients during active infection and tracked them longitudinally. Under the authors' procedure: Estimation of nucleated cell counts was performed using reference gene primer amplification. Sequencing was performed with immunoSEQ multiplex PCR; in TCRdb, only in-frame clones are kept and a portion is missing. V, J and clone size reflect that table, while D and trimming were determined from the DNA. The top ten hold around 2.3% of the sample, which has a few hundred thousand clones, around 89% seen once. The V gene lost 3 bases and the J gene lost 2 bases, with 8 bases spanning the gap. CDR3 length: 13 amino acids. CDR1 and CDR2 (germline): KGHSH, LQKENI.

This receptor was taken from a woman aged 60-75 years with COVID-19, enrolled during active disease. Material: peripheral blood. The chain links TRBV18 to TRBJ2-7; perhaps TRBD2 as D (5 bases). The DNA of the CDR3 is TGTGCCAGCTCACCCAGCGGAGCCTACGAGCAGTACTTC. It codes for CASSPSGAYEQYF.